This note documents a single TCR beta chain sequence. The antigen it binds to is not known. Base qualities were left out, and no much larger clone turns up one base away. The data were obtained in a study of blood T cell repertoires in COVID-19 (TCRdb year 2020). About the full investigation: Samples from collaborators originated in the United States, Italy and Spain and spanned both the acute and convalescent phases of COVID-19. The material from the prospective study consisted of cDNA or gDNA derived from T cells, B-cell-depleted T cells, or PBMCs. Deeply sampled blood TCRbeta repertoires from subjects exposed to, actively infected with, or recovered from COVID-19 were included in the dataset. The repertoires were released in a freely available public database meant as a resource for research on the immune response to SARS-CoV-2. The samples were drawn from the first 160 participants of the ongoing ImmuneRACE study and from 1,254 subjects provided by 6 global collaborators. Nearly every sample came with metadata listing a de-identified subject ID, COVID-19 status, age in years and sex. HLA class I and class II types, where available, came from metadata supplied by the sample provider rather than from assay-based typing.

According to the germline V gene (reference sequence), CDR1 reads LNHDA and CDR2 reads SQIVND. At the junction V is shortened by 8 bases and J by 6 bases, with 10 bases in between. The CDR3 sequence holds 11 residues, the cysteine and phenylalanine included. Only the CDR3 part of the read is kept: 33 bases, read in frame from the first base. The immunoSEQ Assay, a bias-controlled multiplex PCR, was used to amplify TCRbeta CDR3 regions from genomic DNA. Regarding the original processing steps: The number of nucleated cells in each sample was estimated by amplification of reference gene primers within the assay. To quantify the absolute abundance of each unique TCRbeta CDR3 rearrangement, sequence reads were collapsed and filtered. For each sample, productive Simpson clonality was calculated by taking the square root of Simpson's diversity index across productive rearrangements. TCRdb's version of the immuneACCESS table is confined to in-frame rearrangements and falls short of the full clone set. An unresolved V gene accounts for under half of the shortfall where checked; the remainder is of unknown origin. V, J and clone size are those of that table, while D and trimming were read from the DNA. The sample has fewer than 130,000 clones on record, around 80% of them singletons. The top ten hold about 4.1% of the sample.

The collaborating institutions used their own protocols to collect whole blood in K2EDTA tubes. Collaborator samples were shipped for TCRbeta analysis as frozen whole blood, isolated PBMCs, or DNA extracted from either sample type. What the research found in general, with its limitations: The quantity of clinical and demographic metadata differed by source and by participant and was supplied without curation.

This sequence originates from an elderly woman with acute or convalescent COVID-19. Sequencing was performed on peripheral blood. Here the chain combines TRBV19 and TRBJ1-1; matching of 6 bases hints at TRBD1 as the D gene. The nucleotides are TGTGCCAGTTCTCGACAGGCTGAAGCTTTCTTT. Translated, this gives CASSRQAEAFF.